This TCR beta chain was recovered during a study of siplizumab effects on memory and regulatory T cells. Findings and caveats of the study: Mappable alloreactive CD4+ clones were on average around 74% Treg-derived with siplizumab, 26.9% in controls. Unstimulated naive T cells seemed to show more diversity than memory cells did, and they also seemed to be among the major contributors to the alloresponse. In the presence of siplizumab, alloreactive sequences traceable to unstimulated CD4+ memory cells were significantly reduced.

With respect to this clone: The antigen is unknown.

Between the trimmed V and J ends, which lost 1 base and 7 bases, there was a span of 14 bases. Per germline, CDR1 MNHNS and CDR2 SASEGT. CDR3 length: 16 residues. Profiling relied on immunoSEQ multiplex PCR, and the TCRdb table lists in-frame clones only, not all of them. The data show around 78,000 clones, with 75% to 95% seen just once and around 28% held by the top ten. The TCR sequence derives from a human donor in good health. V and J are TRBV6-1 and TRBJ1-6; no clear D. The specimen was CD8+ T cells sorted from blood. DNA of the CDR3: TGTGCCAGCAGTGAAGGGGTCGGGCCCACCAATTCACCCCTCCACTTT. It codes for CASSEGVGPTNSPLHF.